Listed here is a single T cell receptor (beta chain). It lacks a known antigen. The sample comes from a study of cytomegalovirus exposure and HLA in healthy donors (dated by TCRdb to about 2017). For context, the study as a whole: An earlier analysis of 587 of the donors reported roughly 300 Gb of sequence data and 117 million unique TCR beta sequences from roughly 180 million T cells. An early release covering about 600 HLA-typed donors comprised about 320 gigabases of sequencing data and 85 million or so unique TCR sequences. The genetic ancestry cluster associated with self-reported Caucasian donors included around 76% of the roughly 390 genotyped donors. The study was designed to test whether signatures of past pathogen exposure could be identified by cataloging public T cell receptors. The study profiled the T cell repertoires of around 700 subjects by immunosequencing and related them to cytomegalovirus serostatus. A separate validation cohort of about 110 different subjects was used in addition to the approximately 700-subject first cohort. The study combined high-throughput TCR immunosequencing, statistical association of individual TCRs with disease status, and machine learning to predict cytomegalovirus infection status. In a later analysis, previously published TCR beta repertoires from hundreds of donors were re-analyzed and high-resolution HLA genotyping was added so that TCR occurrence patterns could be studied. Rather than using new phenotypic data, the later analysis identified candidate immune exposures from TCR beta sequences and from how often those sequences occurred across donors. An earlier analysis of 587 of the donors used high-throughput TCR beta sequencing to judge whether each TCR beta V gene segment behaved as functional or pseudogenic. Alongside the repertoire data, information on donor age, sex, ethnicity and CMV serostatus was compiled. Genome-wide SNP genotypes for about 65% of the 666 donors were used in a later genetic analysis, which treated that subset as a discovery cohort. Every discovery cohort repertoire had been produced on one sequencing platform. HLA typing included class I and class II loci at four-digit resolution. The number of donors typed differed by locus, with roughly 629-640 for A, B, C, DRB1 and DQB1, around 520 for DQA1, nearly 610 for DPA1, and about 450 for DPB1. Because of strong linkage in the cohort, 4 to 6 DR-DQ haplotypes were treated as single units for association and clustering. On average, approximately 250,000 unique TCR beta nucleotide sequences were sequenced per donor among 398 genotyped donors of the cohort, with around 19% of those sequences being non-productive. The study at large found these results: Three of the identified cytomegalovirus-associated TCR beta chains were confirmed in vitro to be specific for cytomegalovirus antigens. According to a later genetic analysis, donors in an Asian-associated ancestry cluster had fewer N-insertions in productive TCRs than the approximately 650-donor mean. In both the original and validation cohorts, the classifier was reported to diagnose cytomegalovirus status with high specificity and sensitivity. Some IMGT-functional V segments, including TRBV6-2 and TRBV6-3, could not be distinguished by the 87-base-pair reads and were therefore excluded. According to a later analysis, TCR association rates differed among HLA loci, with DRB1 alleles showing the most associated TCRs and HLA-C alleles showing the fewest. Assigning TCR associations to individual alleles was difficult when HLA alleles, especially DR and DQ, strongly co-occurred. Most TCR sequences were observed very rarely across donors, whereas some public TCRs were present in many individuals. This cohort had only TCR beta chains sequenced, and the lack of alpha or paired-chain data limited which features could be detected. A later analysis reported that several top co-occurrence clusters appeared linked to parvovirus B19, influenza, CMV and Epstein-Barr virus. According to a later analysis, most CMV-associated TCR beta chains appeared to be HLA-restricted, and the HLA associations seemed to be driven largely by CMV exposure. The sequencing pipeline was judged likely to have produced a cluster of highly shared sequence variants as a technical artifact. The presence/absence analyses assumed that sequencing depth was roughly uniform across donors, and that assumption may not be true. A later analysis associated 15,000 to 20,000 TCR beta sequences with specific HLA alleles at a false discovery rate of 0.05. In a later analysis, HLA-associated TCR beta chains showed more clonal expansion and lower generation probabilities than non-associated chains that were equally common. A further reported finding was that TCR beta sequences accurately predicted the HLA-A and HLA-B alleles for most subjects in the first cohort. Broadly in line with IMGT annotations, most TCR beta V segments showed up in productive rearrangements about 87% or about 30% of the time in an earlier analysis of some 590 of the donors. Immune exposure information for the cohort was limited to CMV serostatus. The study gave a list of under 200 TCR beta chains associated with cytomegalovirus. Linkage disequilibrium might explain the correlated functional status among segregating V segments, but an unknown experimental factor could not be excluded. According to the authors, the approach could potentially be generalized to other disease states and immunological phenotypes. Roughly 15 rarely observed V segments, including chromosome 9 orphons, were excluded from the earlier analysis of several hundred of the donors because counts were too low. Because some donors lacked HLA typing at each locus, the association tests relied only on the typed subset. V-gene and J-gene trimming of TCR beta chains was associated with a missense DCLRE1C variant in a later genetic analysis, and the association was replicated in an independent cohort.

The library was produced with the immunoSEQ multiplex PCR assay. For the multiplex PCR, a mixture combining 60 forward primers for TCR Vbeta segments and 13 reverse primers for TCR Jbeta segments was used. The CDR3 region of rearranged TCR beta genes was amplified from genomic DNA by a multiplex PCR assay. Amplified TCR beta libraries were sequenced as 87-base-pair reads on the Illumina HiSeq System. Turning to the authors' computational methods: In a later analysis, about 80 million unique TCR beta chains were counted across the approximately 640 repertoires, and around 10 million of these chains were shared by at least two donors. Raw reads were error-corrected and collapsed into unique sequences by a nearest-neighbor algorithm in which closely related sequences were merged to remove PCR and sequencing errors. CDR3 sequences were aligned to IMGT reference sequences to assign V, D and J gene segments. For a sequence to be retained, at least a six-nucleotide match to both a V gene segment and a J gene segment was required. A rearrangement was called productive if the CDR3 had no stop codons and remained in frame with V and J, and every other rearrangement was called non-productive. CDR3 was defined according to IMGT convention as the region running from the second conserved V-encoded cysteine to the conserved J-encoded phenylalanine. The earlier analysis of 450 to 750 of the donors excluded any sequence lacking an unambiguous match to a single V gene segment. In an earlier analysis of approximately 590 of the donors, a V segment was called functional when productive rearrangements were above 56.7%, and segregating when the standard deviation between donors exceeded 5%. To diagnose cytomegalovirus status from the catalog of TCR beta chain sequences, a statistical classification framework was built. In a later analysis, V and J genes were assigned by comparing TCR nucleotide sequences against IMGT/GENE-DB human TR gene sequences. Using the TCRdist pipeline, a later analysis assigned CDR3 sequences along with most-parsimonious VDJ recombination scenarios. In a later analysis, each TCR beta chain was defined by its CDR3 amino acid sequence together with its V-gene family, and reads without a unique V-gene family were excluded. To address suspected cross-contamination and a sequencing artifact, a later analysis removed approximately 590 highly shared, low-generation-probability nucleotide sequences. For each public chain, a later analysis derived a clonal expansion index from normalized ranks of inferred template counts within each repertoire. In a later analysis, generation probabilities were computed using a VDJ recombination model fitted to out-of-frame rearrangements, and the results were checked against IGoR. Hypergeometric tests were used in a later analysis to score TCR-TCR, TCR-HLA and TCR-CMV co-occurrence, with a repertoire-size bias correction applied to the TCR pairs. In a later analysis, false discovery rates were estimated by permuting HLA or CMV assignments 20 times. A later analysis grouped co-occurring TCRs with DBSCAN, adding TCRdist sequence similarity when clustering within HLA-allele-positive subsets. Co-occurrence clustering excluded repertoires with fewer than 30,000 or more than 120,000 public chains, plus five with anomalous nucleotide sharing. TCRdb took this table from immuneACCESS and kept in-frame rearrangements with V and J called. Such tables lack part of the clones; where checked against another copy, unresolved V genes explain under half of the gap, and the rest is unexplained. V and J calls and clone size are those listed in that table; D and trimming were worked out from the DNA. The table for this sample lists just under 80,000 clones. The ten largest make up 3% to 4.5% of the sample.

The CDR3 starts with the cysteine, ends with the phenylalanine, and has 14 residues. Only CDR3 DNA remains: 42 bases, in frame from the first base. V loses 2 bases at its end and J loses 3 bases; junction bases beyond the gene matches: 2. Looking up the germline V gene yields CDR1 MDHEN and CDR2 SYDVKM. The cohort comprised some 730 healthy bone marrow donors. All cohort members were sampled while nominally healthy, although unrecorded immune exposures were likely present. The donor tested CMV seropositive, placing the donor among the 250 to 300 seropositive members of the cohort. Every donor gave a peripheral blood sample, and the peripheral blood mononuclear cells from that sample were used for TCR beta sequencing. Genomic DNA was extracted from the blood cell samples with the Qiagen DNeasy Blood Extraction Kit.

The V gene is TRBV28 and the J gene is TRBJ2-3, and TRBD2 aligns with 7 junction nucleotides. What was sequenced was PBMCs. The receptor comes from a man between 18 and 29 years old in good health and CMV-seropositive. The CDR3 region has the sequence CASSLGSGTDTQYF. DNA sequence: TGTGCCAGCAGTTTAGGTAGCGGGACAGATACGCAGTATTTT.